This T cell receptor (beta chain) is from a study of OX40 agonist ivuxolimab in advanced cancers. Study-wide background: Of mixed ages from about 23 to 79 and averaging roughly 64 years, the group was around 78% male. Under the entry rules, prior anti-PD-1, anti-PD-L1 or anti-CTLA-4 therapy was allowed, and about 38% had some.

Regarding this clone: As yet, its antigen is unknown.

Method: immunoSEQ multiplex PCR; TCRdb's copy keeps in-frame clones and lacks some. Here the sample spans about 84,000 clones, 89% being singletons. Study results and limitations: On average, CD8+ T cells showed a greater number of expanded clones than CD4+.

CDR3 length: 16 amino acids. Blood got drawn at baseline, again on cycle 4 day 1, and then on cycle 7 day 1. The source was CD4+ or CD8+ T cells sorted from blood, collected in a trial of the OX40 agonist ivuxolimab. The TCR originated in an adult with an advanced solid tumor such as melanoma, head and neck, liver or kidney cancer. This sequence joins TRBV21-1 and TRBJ1-1; TRBD1 is taken as the D call from the table, unchecked against the DNA. TRBV21-1 is given as a pseudogene. The chain's CDR3 is CASSKGQGYLNTEAFF. DNA for the CDR3: TGTGCCAGCAGCAAGGGACAGGGATATCTGAACACTGAAGCTTTCTTT.